The next 15 T cell receptor beta chains were all read from a single sample in a study of blood T cell repertoires in COVID-19. The repertoire was sequenced with immunoSEQ multiplex PCR; TCRdb's copy has only in-frame clones and lacks some. The sample holds roughly 110,000 clones, 85% seen once. The sample comprised peripheral blood. These receptors all stem from a human donor in a cohort sampled during active COVID-19.

The J gene is TRBJ1-2, the V gene TRBV20-1, with 7 bases identical to TRBD1. CDR1 is DFQATT, CDR2 SNEGSKA, per germline (reference sequence). V shed 3 bases, J shed 3 bases, and the junction held 10 bases outside the gene matches. This CDR3 is built from 15 residues. The DNA for the CDR3 is TGCAGTGCTAGTTCTTTTGGACAGGCCTACTATGGCTACACCTTC. It translates to CSASSFGQAYYGYTF.

The chain combines TRBV9 with TRBJ1-6; a weak D match, TRBD1 (6 bases). V was clipped by 1 base and J by 6 bases, with 11 bases between them. CDR3 length: 15 residues. Germline values: CDR1 SGDLS, CDR2 YYNGEE. As DNA, the CDR3 is TGTGCCAGCAGCGTATTGGACAGCCCTAATTCACCCCTCCACTTT. Amino acid sequence: CASSVLDSPNSPLHF.

The V call is TRBV7-2, the J call TRBJ2-5; D may be TRBD2 (5 bases). The CDR3 consists of 17 residues. Germline CDR1 SGHTA, CDR2 FQGNSA. The V and J ends lost 1 base and 3 bases respectively, with 18 bases between them. The CDR3 loop is CASSLGAQAFGEETQYF. In nucleotides, the CDR3 is TGTGCCAGCAGCTTAGGAGCTCAAGCATTCGGGGAAGAGACCCAGTACTTC.

V and J are TRBV2 and TRBJ1-2, with TRBD1 matching 7 bases. Germline V gene lookup returns CDR1 SNHLY and CDR2 FYNNEI. This CDR3 region has 15 residues. V shed 1 base, J shed 4 bases, and the junction held 6 bases outside the gene matches. The CDR3 coding sequence is TGTGCCAGCAGTGAAGATCGGACAGGAAGCTATGGCTACACCTTC. It specifies CASSEDRTGSYGYTF.

This chain connects TRBV6-5 to TRBJ2-7; 8 bases fit TRBD1. The CDR3 loop spans 15 amino acids. From germline, CDR1 is MNHEY and CDR2 SVGAGI. The trim removed 7 bases at V and 4 bases at J, leaving 12 bases unmatched. The chain's CDR3 is CASTRPEGTGYEQYF. CDR3 nucleotide sequence: TGTGCCAGCACTCGACCGGAGGGGACAGGTTACGAGCAGTACTTC.

The rearrangement uses TRBV12-2 and TRBJ2-7; the table calls TRBD1, which could not be checked here. TRBV12-2 is reported as a pseudogene. This CDR3 has 16 residues. In DNA form, the CDR3 reads TGTGCAAGTCGCCTTGGGCTTGGACAGGGAGAGAACGAGCAGTACTTC. Protein product: CASRLGLGQGENEQYF.

V is TRBV5-4 and J is TRBJ1-2; TRBD1 matches at 7 bases. The junction had 4 bases not matched to a gene; V was cut back by 1 base and J by 4 bases. The length of the CDR3 is 14 residues. Germline CDR1 and CDR2: SGHNT and YYREEE (reference sequence). CDR3 sequence reads: CASSLSGGGYGYTF. CDR3 DNA sequence: TGTGCCAGCAGCTTGTCAGGGGGTGGCTATGGCTACACCTTC.

This chain links TRBV7-9 with TRBJ1-2; the D is unclear. CDR3 length: 15 amino acids. Trimming removed 5 bases at V and 6 bases at J, with 19 bases between. Germline V gives CDR1 SEHNR, CDR2 FQNEAQ (reference sequence). CDR3 residues: CASSPIGEWTDGYTF. CDR3 DNA sequence: TGTGCCAGCAGCCCCATTGGGGAGTGGACGGATGGCTACACCTTC.

The chain is built from TRBV6-5 and TRBJ2-7; TRBD2 matches at 9 bases. Per the germline V gene, CDR1 is MNHEY and CDR2 is SVGAGI. The CDR3 length is 15 residues. After removal of 0 bases from V and 2 bases from J, the junction contained 2 bases not matched to a gene. The CDR3 DNA follows: TGTGCCAGCAGTTACTCTGAGCGGGGGGCCTACGAGCAGTACTTC. Translation: CASSYSERGAYEQYF.

V is TRBV9 and J is TRBJ2-5, with D possibly matching TRBD2 (6 bases). Germline CDR1 is SGDLS and CDR2 is YYNGEE. V lost 0 bases and J 4 bases, leaving 10 bases between the germline ends. There are 14 residues in the CDR3. CDR3 sequence (DNA): TGTGCCAGCAGCGTAGGGGGAGGAGCAGAGACCCAGTACTTC. Its translation: CASSVGGGAETQYF.

The chain combines TRBV15 with TRBJ1-6, with TRBD1 matching over 8 bases. V lost 3 bases, J lost 7 bases, and 5 bases stayed unmatched. Germline V gene lookup returns CDR1 LNHNV and CDR2 YYDKDF (reference sequence). This CDR3 has 15 residues. The CDR3 DNA follows: TGTGCCACCAGCAGTGGTGACAGGGGCAATTCACCCCTCCACTTT. As protein: CATSSGDRGNSPLHF. The whole variable domain, filled in from reference TRBV15 and TRBJ1-6, reads DAMVIQNPRYQVTQFGKPVTLSCSQTLNHNVMYWYQQKSSQAPKLLFHYYDKDFNNEADTPDNFQSRRPNTSFCFLDIRSPGLGDTAMYLCATSSGDRGNSPLHFGNGTRLTVT.

The chain recombines TRBV7-3 with TRBJ2-3, with 10 nucleotides matching TRBD1. J lost 6 bases, V lost 5 bases, and 8 bases had no gene match. Germline CDR1 reads SGHTA; CDR2 reads FQGTGA. The CDR3 totals 15 residues. Written as DNA, the CDR3 is TGTGCCAGCAGCATAGACAGGGGGCAGGGGGATACGCAGTATTTT. Its translation is CASSIDRGQGDTQYF.

V is TRBV3-1 (or the pseudogene TRBV3-2) and J is TRBJ1-1, with D perhaps TRBD1 (6 bases). The germline V and J ends were trimmed by 4 bases and 1 base, with 10 bases remaining between them. The CDR3 covers 14 residues. Germline CDR1 reads LGHDT; CDR2 reads YNNKEL (reference sequence). DNA for the CDR3: TGTGCCAGCAGCCCGAGGGGGGGGAACACTGAAGCTTTCTTT. Translation gives CASSPRGGNTEAFF.

The gene calls are TRBV9 and TRBJ2-1; 7 bases agree with TRBD2. Per germline, CDR1 SGDLS and CDR2 YYNGEE. The CDR3 consists of 15 residues. The ends lost 3 bases at V and 1 base at J; junction bases unmatched: 4. The CDR3 DNA reads as TGTGCCAGCAGCGACGCGGGGGAATCCTACAATGAGCAGTTCTTC. As protein: CASSDAGESYNEQFF. The full variable domain, rest sourced from reference TRBV9 and TRBJ2-1, is DSGVTQTPKHLITATGQRVTLRCSPRSGDLSVYWYQQSLDQGLQFLIQYYNGEERAKGNILERFSAQQFPDLHSELNLSSLELGDSALYFCASSDAGESYNEQFFGPGTRLTVL.

Only one count was recorded for this clone. The chain recombines TRBV6-2 or TRBV6-3 with TRBJ2-1, with a weak D call TRBD1 (5 bases). The CDR3 is 15 residues long. Germline assignment: CDR1 MNHEY and CDR2 SVGEGT. With 3 bases removed from V and 4 bases from J, the gap between germline ends came to 13 bases. The chain's CDR3 is CASSYLGPPYNEQFF. In nucleotides, the CDR3 is TGTGCCAGCAGTTATCTGGGGCCGCCGTACAATGAGCAGTTCTTC.